This note documents a single TCR beta chain sequence. Clones were sequenced by immunoSEQ multiplex PCR, and TCRdb holds only the in-frame ones, with some missing. The table records 61,000 or so clones, roughly 77% of them present only once. The record originates from a study of T cells in tumors after PD-1 blockade. At the level of the study: Either cemiplimab 350 mg every 2 weeks or pembrolizumab 200 mg every 3 weeks was given. Mean per blood sample: 113,528 templates (roughly 22,000-257,772), 36,536 unique clonotypes.

V was pared by 7 bases and J by 6 bases, with 14 bases of the junction left unmatched. The germline gives CDR1 LNHDA, CDR2 SQIVND (reference sequence). There are 16 residues in the CDR3. The clonotype originates from a human donor with basal cell carcinoma. Sequencing was performed on PBMCs, taken before anti-PD-1 treatment. V is TRBV19 and J is TRBJ2-1; the match to TRBD1 covers 8 bases. The chain's CDR3 is CASTEEGAGGPNEQFF. In DNA, the CDR3 is TGTGCCAGTACCGAAGAAGGGGCAGGGGGCCCCAATGAGCAGTTCTTC.